This record looks at one T cell receptor beta chain sequence and its context. Its antigen is still unknown. The data originate from a study of blood T cells in healthy people across ages. Germline V lookup: CDR1 DFQATT, CDR2 SNEGSKA (reference sequence). The CDR3 runs 14 residues. General study results and limits: Age brought a roughly linear fall in TCR beta diversity measured per million T cells.

A second PCR of 7 to 11 cycles used a sample-barcoded 5' primer and a J-beta primer mix. TCRdb re-analysed the 5' RACE reads in MiXCR, keeping a single row per CDR3 protein. This table has 1,100,000 or so distinct CDR3 sequences, 45% appearing once. This rearrangement joins TRBV20-1 to TRBJ2-1; no reliable D call. The DNA end is more similar to TRBJ2-7, so the J call may be wrong. Sequenced material: blood. The TCR comes from a woman aged 55 to 70 in good health. The CDR3, as DNA: TGCAGTGCTAGAGAGGGGATCTCCTACAATGAGCAGTACTTC. Translated, it gives CSAREGISYNEQYF.